This section outlines one T cell receptor beta chain sequence together with its context. The record originates from a study of T cells in tuberculosis. Assay: immunoSEQ multiplex PCR; the TCRdb copy retains only in-frame clones and omits some. There are about 35,000 clones in the sample; roughly 94% occur only once, and 7% lies in the top ten. Noted time point: new active TB diagnosis, blood taken before or within 7 days of starting treatment. Sequenced material: PBMCs, taken at tuberculosis diagnosis. The sequence was collected from an adult with tuberculosis. Some clones in this sample may be carry-over from other donors' samples.

In DNA, the CDR3 is TGTGCCAGCAGTTTATCCCCGGGGGCTAACTATGGCTACACCTTC. Protein sequence: CASSLSPGANYGYTF. The rearrangement joins TRBV27 to TRBJ1-2, with D maybe TRBD1 (5 bases). CDR1 is MNHEY and CDR2 is SMNVEV in the germline V gene (reference sequence). The CDR3 loop spans 15 amino acids. Trimming cost V 0 bases and J 0 bases, with 8 bases left between them.